What follows is one T cell receptor beta chain and its context. Its specificity is not known. The record originates from a study of cytomegalovirus exposure and HLA in healthy donors. Study findings and constraints: In an earlier analysis, about 87% or about 30%: the productive usage of most TCR beta V segments.

The CDR3 spans 16 residues. The V gene's germline CDR1 is SNHLY and CDR2 FYNNEI. With 5 bases clipped from V and 5 bases from J, the junction kept 13 bases outside the gene matches. In the PCR, 60 Vbeta and 13 Jbeta primers were used. The repertoire was sequenced with immunoSEQ multiplex PCR; TCRdb's copy has only in-frame clones and lacks some. The profile covers roughly 110,000 clones, with roughly 82% appearing a single time and 2% to 3% taken by the ten largest. This clonotype was sampled from a man aged 25-45 years in good health and CMV-seropositive. The rearrangement joins TRBV2 to TRBJ2-7; 9 nucleotides line up with TRBD1. The sample was PBMCs. The chain's CDR3 is CASSYIPGQGRNEQYF. CDR3 coding DNA: TGTGCCAGCAGTTACATACCGGGACAGGGAAGGAACGAGCAGTACTTC.